These 24 T cell receptor beta chains were sequenced from one sample in a study of T cell repertoires in cytomegalovirus infection (dated by TCRdb to about 2019). TCRdb records Illumina HiSeq 1500 as the sequencer. TCRdb reanalyzed the raw reads on its own, using fastp at Q25 for trimming and MiXCR for clone calling, and kept in-frame beta chains. All rows with the same CDR3 protein become a single entry with the most common DNA and genes. Present in this sample are approximately 97,000 distinct CDR3 sequences, approximately 15% of which were seen just once. 8% of the sample goes to the ten largest clones. Specimen: PBMCs. The receptor source for this set is a human donor in good health (CMV status not recorded). Some clones in this sample may be carry-over from other donors' samples.

V is TRBV5-4 and J is TRBJ2-7; D tentatively fits TRBD1 or TRBD2 (5 bases each). The germline V gene has CDR1 SGHNT and CDR2 YYREEE (reference sequence). The germline V and J ends were trimmed by 4 bases and 0 bases, with 11 bases remaining between them. The CDR3 runs to 14 residues. CDR3 protein: CASSPGTYSYEQYF. The CDR3 DNA follows: TGTGCCAGCAGCCCGGGGACGTACTCCTACGAGCAGTACTTC.

The chain uses TRBV6-1 and TRBJ2-3; 9 nucleotides align to TRBD2. The CDR3 length is 15 residues. The germline V gene encodes CDR1 MNHNS and CDR2 SASEGT. Germline trimming cut 5 bases from V and 3 bases from J; bases unmatched to any gene: 6. The CDR3 here is CASSYRSGGTDTQYF. CDR3 DNA sequence: TGTGCCAGCAGTTACAGGAGCGGGGGGACAGATACGCAGTATTTT.

This clonotype was recorded many times. The rearrangement joins TRBV7-2 to TRBJ1-2, with D unresolved. V lost 5 bases, J lost 4 bases, and 11 bases lay in between. The CDR3 length is 13 residues. CDR1 is SGHTA, CDR2 FQGNSA, per germline. The CDR3 loop is CASSRGRFYGYTF. DNA for the CDR3: TGTGCCAGCAGCCGTGGACGGTTCTATGGCTACACCTTC.

At least ten counts were recorded for this clonotype. The V and J genes are TRBV7-2 and TRBJ1-1, with D possibly TRBD1 on 5 matching bases. Trimming cost V 1 base and J 1 base, with 7 bases left between them. Germline assignment: CDR1 SGHTA and CDR2 FQGNSA. The CDR3 length is 14 residues. CDR3 in amino acids: CASSLERGNTEAFF. The CDR3 DNA is TGTGCCAGCAGCTTAGAGAGGGGGAACACTGAAGCTTTCTTT.

This clonotype was counted between two and nine times. The chain recombines TRBV23-1 with TRBJ1-6, with no clear D. TRBV23-1 is reported as an ORF; its role is uncertain. V lost 3 bases and J 13 bases, leaving 22 bases between the germline ends. This CDR3 has 16 amino acids. The CDR3 reads CASSHFDPRGARPLHF. The CDR3 bases are TGCGCCAGCAGTCATTTCGACCCCCGCGGCGCCAGGCCCCTCCACTTT.

The gene calls are TRBV20-1 and TRBJ2-7; 11 positions match TRBD2. V was pared by 6 bases and J by 6 bases, with 7 bases of the junction left unmatched. This CDR3 comprises 13 residues. Germline V lookup: CDR1 DFQATT, CDR2 SNEGSKA (reference sequence). CDR3 in DNA: TGCAGTGCCGCCCTAGCGGGGGGTTTCGAGCAGTACTTC. As protein: CSAALAGGFEQYF.

This clonotype came up a few times. The rearrangement uses TRBV6-1 and TRBJ1-1; D remains ambiguous. The CDR3 extends over 13 amino acids. Germline V lookup: CDR1 MNHNS, CDR2 SASEGT. The chain's CDR3 is CATWRRESTEAFF. The CDR3, as DNA: TGTGCAACTTGGAGGAGGGAATCCACTGAAGCTTTCTTT.

This clonotype was seen a few times. This chain joins TRBV2 and TRBJ2-5, with 8 bases fitting TRBD2. Looked up from germline, CDR1 is SNHLY and CDR2 is FYNNEI. Trimming cost V 6 bases and J 5 bases; bases outside gene matches: 5. The CDR3 spans 13 residues. The CDR3 nucleotides read TGTGCCAGCAGAGTTAGCGGGGCGGAGACCCAGTACTTC. Translating gives CASRVSGAETQYF.

The V gene is TRBV20-1, the J gene TRBJ2-5; tentatively, D is TRBD1 or TRBD2 (6 bases each). With 6 bases removed from V and 3 bases from J, the gap between germline ends came to 17 bases. The length of the CDR3 is 14 residues. In germline, CDR1 is DFQATT, CDR2 SNEGSKA (reference sequence). The DNA of the CDR3 is TGCAGTGCCAACCCTGGGGGGCTTGAAGAGACCCAGTACTTC. It codes for CSANPGGLEETQYF.

This clonotype was found many times. V is TRBV7-2 and J is TRBJ1-5; 10 bases are a match to TRBD1. The CDR3 has 15 amino acids. J was trimmed by 7 bases and V by 1 base; bases with no gene match: 4. The V gene's germline CDR1 is SGHTA and CDR2 FQGNSA. CDR3 protein: CASSLVDRGRQPQHF. CDR3 nucleotide sequence: TGTGCCAGCAGCTTAGTTGACAGGGGGCGGCAGCCCCAGCATTTT.

Of note for this clonotype: The junction does not match germline at one end; this may be a read error. The V gene is TRBV7-7, the J gene TRBJ2-2; 10 bases match TRBD1. This CDR3 region has 16 residues. Germline V gives CDR1 SSHAT, CDR2 FNYEAQ (reference sequence). The CDR3 loop is CASSRGTGANTGELFF. The CDR3 DNA sequence: TGTGCTAGCAGCCGCGGGACAGGGGCCAACACCGGGGAGCTGTTTTTT.

This clonotype was seen many times. V gene TRBV7-9 combines with J gene TRBJ2-5, with D perhaps matching TRBD2 (5 bases). The V and J ends lost 5 bases and 5 bases respectively, with 18 bases between them. Germline CDR1 SEHNR, CDR2 FQNEAQ (reference sequence). The CDR3 extends over 15 amino acids. The CDR3, as DNA: TGTGCCAGCAGCCCCCCCCGGCGGGCCGGGGAGACCCAGTACTTC. Its translation is CASSPPRRAGETQYF.

This rearrangement joins TRBV5-1 to TRBJ2-2; a weak D match, TRBD2 (5 bases). This CDR3 comprises 16 residues. Per germline, CDR1 SGHRS and CDR2 YFSETQ. Trimming stripped 0 bases from V and 2 bases from J, with 11 bases between. DNA of the CDR3: TGCGCCAGCAGCTTGGGGACTCCCTTTAACACCGGGGAGCTGTTTTTT. Its translation is CASSLGTPFNTGELFF.

The genes are TRBV5-1 and TRBJ2-7; TRBD1 is a possible D gene (6 bases). Trimming shortened V by 0 bases and J by 5 bases, and 21 bases separated the two germline ends. There are 17 residues in the CDR3. Looked up from germline, CDR1 is SGHRS and CDR2 is YFSETQ. CDR3 nucleotide sequence: TGCGCCAGCAGCTTGGACCCCACATGGGGGCGGCAGGACGAGCAGTACTTC. This translates into CASSLDPTWGRQDEQYF.

This clonotype was seen many times. This rearrangement joins TRBV7-2 to TRBJ2-1, with TRBD2 identical over 7 bases. Germline V lookup: CDR1 SGHTA, CDR2 FQGNSA. V was pared by 6 bases and J by 0 bases, with 8 bases of the junction left unmatched. The CDR3 is 16 residues long. CDR3 DNA sequence: TGTGCCAGCAGTTCGCAAGCGGGGAGCTCCTACAATGAGCAGTTCTTC. Protein sequence: CASSSQAGSSYNEQFF. Variable domain in full (rest from reference TRBV7-2 and TRBJ2-1): GAGVSQSPSNKVTEKGKDVELRCDPISGHTALYWYRQSLGQGLEFLIYFQGNSAPDKSGLPSDRFSAERTGGSVSTLTIQRTQQEDSAVYLCASSSQAGSSYNEQFFGPGTRLTVL.

In its sample, this clonotype was seen many times. This chain uses TRBV5-5 with TRBJ2-1, with 10 bases aligning to TRBD1. The CDR3 is 15 residues long. V lost 2 bases and J lost 4; bases outside the gene matches: 3. The germline gives CDR1 SGHKS, CDR2 YYEKEE (reference sequence). The CDR3 nucleotides are TGTGCCAGCAGCTTAAGGGACAGGGGATACAATGAGCAGTTCTTC. Translated: CASSLRDRGYNEQFF. Together with reference TRBV5-5 and TRBJ2-1, the CDR3 gives the full variable domain: DAGVTQSPTHLIKTRGQQVTLRCSPISGHKSVSWYQQVLGQGPQFIFQYYEKEERGRGNFPDRFSARQFPNYSSELNVNALLLGDSALYLCASSLRDRGYNEQFFGPGTRLTVL.

CDR3 sequence: CASSFSHLWDQPQHF. CDR3 coding DNA: TGTGCCAGCAGCTTTTCGCACCTATGGGATCAGCCCCAGCATTTT. The chain carries TRBV7-8 and TRBJ1-5; D is undetermined. In germline, CDR1 is SGHVS, CDR2 FQNEAQ. This CDR3 has 15 residues. Deletions cut 3 bases from V and 5 bases from J, with 14 bases between.

DNA of the CDR3: TGCGCCAGCAGCCCTTCCCCGGGACAGGCCTTGAATGGCTACACCTTC. Translating gives CASSPSPGQALNGYTF. The V gene is TRBV5-1, the J gene TRBJ1-2, with TRBD1 matching 8 bases. Germline values: CDR1 SGHRS, CDR2 YFSETQ. The CDR3 covers 16 residues. V gave up 4 bases and J gave up 6 bases; unmatched junction bases: 14.

The sample holds many counts of this clonotype. The chain uses TRBV28 and TRBJ1-1; 7 bases fit TRBD1. From germline, CDR1 is MDHEN and CDR2 SYDVKM. CDR3 length equals 15 residues. V was clipped by 3 bases and J by 1 base; unmatched bases: 5. CDR3 nucleotides: TGTGCCAGCAGTTTGCTGGACAGGTGGAACACTGAAGCTTTCTTT. It codes for CASSLLDRWNTEAFF.

The chain links TRBV14 to TRBJ1-2; tentative D call: TRBD1 (5 bases). The V gene lost 4 bases and the J gene lost 8 bases, with 11 bases spanning the gap. The CDR3 is made up of 12 amino acids. Germline CDR1 is SGHDN and CDR2 is FVKESK. The CDR3 region is CASSPEGDGYTF. In DNA, the CDR3 is TGTGCCAGCAGCCCGGAAGGGGACGGCTACACCTTC.

This clonotype has ten or more counts. The rearrangement uses TRBV7-2 and TRBJ2-2, with D possibly being TRBD1 (5 bases). Germline values: CDR1 SGHTA, CDR2 FQGNSA. This CDR3 region has 15 residues. The V end lost 1 base, the J end lost 4 bases, and 10 bases lay between the germline ends. The CDR3 protein is CASSLGDRSTGELFF. DNA of the CDR3: TGTGCCAGCAGCTTAGGAGACAGATCCACCGGGGAGCTGTTTTTT.

This clonotype was recorded many times. This chain links TRBV7-3 with TRBJ2-6; no clear D gene. The CDR3 contains 16 residues. Trimming shortened V by 5 bases and J by 0 bases, and 11 bases separated the two germline ends. CDR1 is SGHTA and CDR2 is FQGTGA in the germline V gene. The CDR3 DNA sequence: TGTGCCAGCAGCCCGTCAGTGGGCTCTGGGGCCAACGTCCTGACTTTC. It yields the protein CASSPSVGSGANVLTF. The full variable domain, in which reference TRBV7-3 and TRBJ2-6 provide the parts outside the CDR3, is GAGVSQTPSNKVTEKGKYVELRCDPISGHTALYWYRQSLGQGPEFLIYFQGTGAADDSGLPNDRFFAVRPEGSVSTLKIQRTERGDSAVYLCASSPSVGSGANVLTFGAGSRLTVL.

The chain joins TRBV14 to TRBJ2-7; D possibly corresponds to TRBD2 (6 bases). V lost 5 bases to trimming and J lost 6 bases, with 14 bases between them. Germline values: CDR1 SGHDN, CDR2 FVKESK. The CDR3 is made up of 13 amino acids. The CDR3 here is CASSFLGLGEQYF. The DNA for the CDR3 is TGTGCCAGCAGCTTCCTGGGACTGGGCGAGCAGTACTTC.

V and J are TRBV29-1 and TRBJ2-5; TRBD1 might be the D (5 bases). CDR3 length: 11 residues. The germline V and J ends were trimmed by 6 bases and 5 bases, with 10 bases remaining between them. CDR1 is SQVTM and CDR2 is ANQGSEA in the germline V gene. CDR3 coding DNA: TGCAGCGTGGGCAGGGCGGAGACCCAGTACTTC. Protein: CSVGRAETQYF.